The clone carrying this T cell receptor (beta chain) has ten or more counts. The source of the sample is a study of T cells in Graves' hyperthyroidism and ophthalmopathy. TCR beta CDR3 regions were amplified from RNA. An initial round of RT-PCR targeting the TCR CDR3 relied on the HTBI primer set. TCRdb fed the multiplex PCR reads into MiXCR, producing one record per CDR3 protein. The sample holds over 650,000 distinct CDR3 sequences; 45% are singletons and the top ten take about 7%. The CDR3 loop spans 11 amino acids. Germline lookup yields CDR1 LNHDA and CDR2 SQIVND (reference sequence). With 10 bases removed from V and 6 bases from J, the gap between germline ends came to 13 bases. Diagnosis relied on clinical symptoms, serum thyroxine and TRAb, thyroid ultrasound and orbital computed tomography.

This rearrangement joins TRBV19 to TRBJ2-7; possibly TRBD1 or TRBD2 for D (5 bases each). The sample comprised peripheral blood or thyroid tissue (not recorded which). The sequence derives from an adult man with Graves' disease, either hyperthyroidism or ophthalmopathy (not recorded which). The CDR3 spells CATQAGAEQYF. The CDR3 bases are TGTGCCACTCAGGCCGGGGCCGAGCAGTACTTC.